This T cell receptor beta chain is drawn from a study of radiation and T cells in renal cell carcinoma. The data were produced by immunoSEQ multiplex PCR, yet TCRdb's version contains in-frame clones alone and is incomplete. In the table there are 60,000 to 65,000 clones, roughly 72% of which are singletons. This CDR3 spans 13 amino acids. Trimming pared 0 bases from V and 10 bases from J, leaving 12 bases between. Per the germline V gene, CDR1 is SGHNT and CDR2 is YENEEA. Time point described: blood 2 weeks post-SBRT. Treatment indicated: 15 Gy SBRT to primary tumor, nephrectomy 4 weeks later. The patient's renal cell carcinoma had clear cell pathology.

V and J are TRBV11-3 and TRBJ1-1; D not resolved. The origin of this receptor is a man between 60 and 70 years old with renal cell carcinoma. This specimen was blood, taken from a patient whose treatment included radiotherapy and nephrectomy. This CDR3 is CASSLDFPALAFF. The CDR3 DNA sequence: TGTGCCAGCAGCTTAGATTTTCCGGCACTAGCTTTCTTT.